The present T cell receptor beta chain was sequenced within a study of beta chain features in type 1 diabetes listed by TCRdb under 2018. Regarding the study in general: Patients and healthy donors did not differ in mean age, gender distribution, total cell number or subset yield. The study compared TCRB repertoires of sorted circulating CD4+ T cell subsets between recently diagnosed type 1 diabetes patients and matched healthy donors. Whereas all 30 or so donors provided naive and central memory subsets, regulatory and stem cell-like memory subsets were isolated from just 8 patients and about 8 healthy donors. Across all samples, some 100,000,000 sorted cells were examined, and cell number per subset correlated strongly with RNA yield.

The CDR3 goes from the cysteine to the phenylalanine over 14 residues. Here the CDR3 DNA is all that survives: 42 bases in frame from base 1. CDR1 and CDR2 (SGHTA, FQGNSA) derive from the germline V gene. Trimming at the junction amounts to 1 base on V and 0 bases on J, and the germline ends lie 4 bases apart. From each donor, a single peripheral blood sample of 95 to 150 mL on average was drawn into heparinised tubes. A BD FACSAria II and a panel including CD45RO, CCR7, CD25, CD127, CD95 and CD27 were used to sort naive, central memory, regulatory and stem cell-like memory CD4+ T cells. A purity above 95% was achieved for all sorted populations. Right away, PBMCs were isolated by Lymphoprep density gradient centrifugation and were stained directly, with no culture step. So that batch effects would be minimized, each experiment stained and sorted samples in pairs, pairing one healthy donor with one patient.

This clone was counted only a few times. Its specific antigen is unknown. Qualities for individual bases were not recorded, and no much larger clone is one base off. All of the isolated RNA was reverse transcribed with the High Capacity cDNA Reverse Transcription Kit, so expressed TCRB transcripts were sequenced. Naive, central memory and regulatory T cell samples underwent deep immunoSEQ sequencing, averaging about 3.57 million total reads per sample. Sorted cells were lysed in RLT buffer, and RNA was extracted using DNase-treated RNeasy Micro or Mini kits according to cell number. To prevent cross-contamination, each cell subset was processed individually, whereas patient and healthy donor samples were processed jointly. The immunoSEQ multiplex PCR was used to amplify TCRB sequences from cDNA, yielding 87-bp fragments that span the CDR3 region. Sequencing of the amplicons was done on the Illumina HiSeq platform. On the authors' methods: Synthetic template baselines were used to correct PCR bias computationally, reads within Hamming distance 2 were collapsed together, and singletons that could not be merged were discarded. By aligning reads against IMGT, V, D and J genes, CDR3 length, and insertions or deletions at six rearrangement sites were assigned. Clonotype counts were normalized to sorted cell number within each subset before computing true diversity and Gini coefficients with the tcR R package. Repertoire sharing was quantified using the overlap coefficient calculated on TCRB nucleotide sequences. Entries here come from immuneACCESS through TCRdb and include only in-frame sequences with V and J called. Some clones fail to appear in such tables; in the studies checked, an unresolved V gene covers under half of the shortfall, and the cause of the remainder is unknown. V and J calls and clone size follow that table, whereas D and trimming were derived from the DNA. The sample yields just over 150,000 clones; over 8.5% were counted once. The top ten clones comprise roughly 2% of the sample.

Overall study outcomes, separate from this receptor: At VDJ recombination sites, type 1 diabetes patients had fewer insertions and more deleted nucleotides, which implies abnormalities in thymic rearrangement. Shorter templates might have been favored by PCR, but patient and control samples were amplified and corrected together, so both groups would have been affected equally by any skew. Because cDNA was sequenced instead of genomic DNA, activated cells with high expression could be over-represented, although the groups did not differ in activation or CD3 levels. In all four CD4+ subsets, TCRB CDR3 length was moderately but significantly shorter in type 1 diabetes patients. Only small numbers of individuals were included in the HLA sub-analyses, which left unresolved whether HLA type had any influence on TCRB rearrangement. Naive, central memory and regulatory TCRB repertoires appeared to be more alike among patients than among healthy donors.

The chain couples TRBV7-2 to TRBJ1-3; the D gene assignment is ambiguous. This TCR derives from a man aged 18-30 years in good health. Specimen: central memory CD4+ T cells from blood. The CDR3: CASSLDSSGNTIYF. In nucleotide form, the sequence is TGTGCCAGCAGCTTAGACAGCTCTGGAAACACCATATATTTT.